Presented here are 10 T cell receptor beta chains from one specimen sequenced in a study of chemoradiotherapy in HPV16-positive cancers. Data came from immunoSEQ multiplex PCR; TCRdb stores just in-frame clones and leaves some out. The sample holds around 2,900 clones, 79% seen once. The sample in question was tumor tissue, obtained from a patient who underwent chemoradiotherapy. These receptors were taken from a human donor with HPV-associated anogenital cancer.

This rearrangement joins TRBV5-4 to TRBJ2-4; 8 nucleotides align to TRBD1. The CDR3 has 18 amino acids. The V and J ends lost 0 bases and 3 bases, in that order; junction bases with no gene match: 11. Germline CDR1 and CDR2: SGHNT and YYREEE (reference sequence). The CDR3: CASSLGTGRFKGKNIQYF. CDR3 nucleotide sequence: TGTGCCAGCAGCTTGGGGACAGGGCGGTTTAAGGGCAAAAACATTCAGTACTTC.

This chain links TRBV7-9 with TRBJ2-2; D gene ambiguous. Germline CDR1 reads SEHNR; CDR2 reads FQNEAQ (reference sequence). The CDR3 is 14 residues long. Trimming removed 0 bases from V and 4 bases from J, with 6 bases in between. CDR3 residues: CASSLAGFTGELFF. As DNA, the CDR3 is TGTGCCAGCAGCTTAGCCGGATTCACCGGGGAGCTGTTTTTT.

The chain couples TRBV5-1 to TRBJ1-1, with 7 bases that match TRBD1. J gave up 0 bases and V 2 bases, and 7 bases lay outside the gene matches. Germline V gene sequence: CDR1 SGHRS, CDR2 YFSETQ. This CDR3 is built from 16 residues. CDR3 coding DNA: TGCGCCAGCAGCTTTGACAGGGAAATTATGAACACTGAAGCTTTCTTT. It specifies CASSFDREIMNTEAFF.

The chain recombines TRBV7-8 with TRBJ1-4; the D gene is possibly TRBD1 (5 bases). CDR3 length equals 18 residues. The germline V gene encodes CDR1 SGHVS and CDR2 FQNEAQ. V lost 2 bases to trimming and J lost 6 bases, with 22 bases between them. DNA for the CDR3: TGTGCCAGCAGCTTACATTTTCGTTTGTCAGGGAGAGATGAAAAACTGTTTTTT. Its translation: CASSLHFRLSGRDEKLFF. The full variable domain, in which reference TRBV7-8 and TRBJ1-4 provide the parts outside the CDR3, is GAGVSQSPRYKVAKRGQDVALRCDPISGHVSLFWYQQALGQGPEFLTYFQNEAQLDKSGLPSDRFFAERPEGSVSTLKIQRTQQEDSAVYLCASSLHFRLSGRDEKLFFGSGTQLSVL.

This chain joins TRBV5-1 and TRBJ1-2; possible D gene TRBD1, 5 bases. Trimming shortened V by 0 bases and J by 6 bases, and 18 bases separated the two germline ends. The CDR3 is made up of 16 amino acids. Germline CDR1 reads SGHRS; CDR2 reads YFSETQ. CDR3 nucleotide sequence: TGCGCCAGCAGCTTGGGACGGGAAGCGGGGCTCGATGGCTACACCTTC. Amino acids: CASSLGREAGLDGYTF.

This chain uses TRBV5-1 with TRBJ2-4; 15 bases are shared with TRBD2. The germline V gene has CDR1 SGHRS and CDR2 YFSETQ. V dropped 3 bases and J dropped 6; count of bases not matched to a gene: 10. The CDR3 spans 18 residues. CDR3 sequence (DNA): TGCGCCAGCAGCTCTGGGGGACTAGCGGGGGGCTGGGGAAACATTCAGTACTTC. As protein: CASSSGGLAGGWGNIQYF.

The chain combines TRBV19 with TRBJ1-2, with D possibly matching TRBD1 (5 bases). With 8 bases removed from V and 4 bases from J, the gap between germline ends came to 14 bases. In germline, CDR1 is LNHDA, CDR2 SQIVND (reference sequence). The CDR3 covers 13 residues. CDR3 nucleotides: TGTGCCAGTCGCAGGGTTGGAGGCTATGGCTACACCTTC. This sequence encodes CASRRVGGYGYTF.

The CDR3 loop reads CASTPQELLFF. The CDR3, as DNA: TGTGCCAGCACCCCCCAGGAATTACTGTTTTTT. The chain joins TRBV6-4 to TRBJ1-4; unclear D gene. The CDR3 spans 11 residues. In germline, CDR1 is MRHNA, CDR2 SNTAGT. The V end was cut by 7 bases, the J end by 13 bases, with 13 bases between.

The gene calls are TRBV5-6 and TRBJ1-1; TRBD1 aligns across 8 bases. Germline loops: CDR1 SGHDT, CDR2 YYEEEE. The trim removed 4 bases at V and 3 bases at J, leaving 11 bases unmatched. CDR3 length: 16 residues. The CDR3 spells CASSLELDREYTEAFF. The CDR3 DNA follows: TGTGCCAGCAGCCTAGAACTGGACAGGGAGTACACTGAAGCTTTCTTT.

This clone was counted between two and nine times. The chain joins TRBV5-6 to TRBJ2-2, with 8 nucleotides matching TRBD2. The V gene end was trimmed by 3 bases and the J gene end by 7 bases; junction bases not matched to a gene: 11. This CDR3 contains 16 residues. CDR1 SGHDT and CDR2 YYEEEE come from the germline V gene. This chain's CDR3 is CASSSRYSGALGELFF. The CDR3 coding sequence is TGTGCCAGCAGCTCGAGGTATAGCGGGGCTCTCGGGGAGCTGTTTTTT.